This TCR beta chain stems from a study of PD-L1 blockade in urothelial cancer. The wider study: Males with bladder-origin urothelial cancer made up about nine tenths of the roughly 29 patients.

Broader study findings: Below-median pretreatment blood TCR clonality was a predictor of better survival.

Peripheral blood mononuclear cells were collected from every patient before and during treatment, yielding between 1 and 8 samples per patient. Measured with immunoSEQ multiplex PCR; TCRdb has only the in-frame clones, and not every one. The sample has approximately 100,000 clones; roughly 84% are singletons. The CDR3 is 13 amino acids. Germline V gives CDR1 SNHLY, CDR2 FYNNEI. V was shortened by 6 bases and J by 4 bases, with 11 bases between the two germline ends. About this clone itself: The target antigen is unknown.

The sequence derives from a man aged 50-59 years with urothelial cancer. Sample: PBMCs, taken around atezolizumab (anti-PD-L1) treatment. The genes are TRBV2 and TRBJ2-3, with a possible D match to TRBD2 (6 bases). This chain's CDR3 is CASRSAGPDTQYF. The CDR3 DNA sequence: TGTGCCAGCAGATCAGCGGGTCCAGATACGCAGTATTTT.